Listed below are T cell receptor beta chains from one sample, sequenced in a study of post-analysis software for immune sequencing data. TCRdb re-called the PCR reads through MiXCR, storing one row per CDR3 protein. Here the sample spans 600,000 to 750,000 distinct CDR3 sequences, 59% being singletons. Sequenced input: blood. These receptors all stem from a girl aged 2 to 10 with multiple sclerosis. The CDR3 runs from the conserved cysteine through the conserved F or W. The order of the fields is V gene, J gene, clone size, D gene, CDR3 protein, CDR3 DNA. A D gene is named only where the DNA matches it firmly. Clone size is not always given. Where it is, it says once, few, many or a class for expanded clones.

>TRBV7-2|TRBJ2-3|-|-
CASSLNGLRTDTQYF
TGCGCCAGCAGCTTAAACGGGCTCCGCACAGATACGCAGTATTTT
>TRBV27|TRBJ2-3|few|-
CASSLEVAADTQYF
TGTGCCAGCAGTTTAGAGGTAGCCGCAGATACGCAGTATTTT
>TRBV5-6|TRBJ2-7|-|-
CASSLQIYEQYF
TGTGCCAGCAGCTTGCAAATCTACGAGCAGTACTTC
>TRBV7-2|TRBJ2-1|many|-
CASSYPGSYNEQFF
TGTGCCAGCAGCTACCCGGGTTCCTACAATGAGCAGTTCTTC
>TRBV15|TRBJ2-3|once|-
CATSSPGNIGITDTQYF
TGTGCCACCAGCAGTCCGGGCAATATAGGGATCACAGATACGCAGTATTTT
>TRBV15|TRBJ1-2|few|-
CATSRDKGGNYGYTF
TGTGCCACCAGCAGAGATAAGGGCGGGAACTATGGCTACACCTTC
>TRBV4-1|TRBJ2-1|-|-
CASTFGPARNNEQFF
TGCGCCAGCACCTTTGGGCCTGCCAGGAACAATGAGCAGTTCTTC
>TRBV11-2|TRBJ2-7|few|TRBD1
CASSMDRGAEQYF
TGTGCCAGCAGCATGGACAGGGGAGCCGAGCAGTACTTC
>TRBV7-9|TRBJ2-1|-|TRBD2
CASSPGVSSGTPGFF
TGTGCCAGCAGCCCCGGGGTTTCTAGCGGTACCCCAGGGTTCTTC
>TRBV10-3|TRBJ2-1|few|-
CASEQGGDEQFF
TGTGCCAGCGAACAGGGAGGGGATGAGCAGTTCTTC
>TRBV6-5|TRBJ2-7|-|-
CASSRYEAGEQYF
TGTGCCAGCAGTCGGTACGAAGCGGGTGAGCAGTACTTC
>TRBV3-1|TRBJ2-7|-|TRBD1
CASSSRPGGYEQYF
TGTGCCAGCAGCAGCCGACCAGGGGGCTACGAGCAGTACTTC
>TRBV5-8|TRBJ2-7|few|TRBD2
CASSFLVAGVYEQYF
TGTGCCAGCAGCTTTTTAGTAGCGGGAGTCTACGAGCAGTACTTC
>TRBV12-3/TRBV12-4|TRBJ2-4|-|TRBD1
CASSLALSDRGENIQYF
TGTGCCAGCAGTTTAGCCCTTTCGGACAGGGGGGAAAACATTCAGTACTTC
>TRBV4-1|TRBJ2-1|-|TRBD2
CASSHQGLAVYNEQFF
TGCGCCAGCAGCCATCAAGGACTAGCGGTTTACAATGAGCAGTTCTTC
>TRBV12-3/TRBV12-4|TRBJ2-3|-|TRBD2
CASIRGGGARDTQYF
TGTGCCAGCATCCGCGGGGGGGGAGCACGAGATACGCAGTATTTT
>TRBV6-5|TRBJ2-7|few|-
CASNIDRMPYEQYF
TGTGCCAGCAACATTGACAGGATGCCCTACGAGCAGTACTTC
>TRBV13|TRBJ2-1|-|TRBD2
CASSLRGLAGAYEQFF
TGTGCCAGCAGCCTCCGGGGGCTAGCGGGGGCCTATGAGCAGTTCTTC
>TRBV20-1|TRBJ2-3|many|-
CSATSTDTQYF
TGCAGTGCAACTAGCACAGATACGCAGTATTTT
>TRBV7-2|TRBJ1-1|-|TRBD1
CASSGRGRTEAFF
TGTGCCAGCAGCGGGAGGGGGCGGACTGAAGCTTTCTTT
>TRBV5-1|TRBJ1-1|-|TRBD1
CASAQGNAEAFF
TGCGCCAGCGCACAGGGGAACGCTGAAGCTTTCTTT
>TRBV15|TRBJ2-1|-|-
CATSRDYNNEQFF
TGTGCCACCAGCAGAGACTACAACAATGAGCAGTTCTTC
>TRBV20-1|TRBJ2-1|-|TRBD2
CSANPASGRAYPGNEQFF
TGCAGTGCTAACCCCGCCAGCGGGAGGGCCTATCCCGGCAATGAGCAGTTCTTC
>TRBV5-1|TRBJ2-1|-|-
CASSLVPVNEQFF
TGCGCCAGCAGCTTGGTTCCGGTGAATGAGCAGTTCTTC
>TRBV6-5|TRBJ2-5|-|-
CATQGGVAVSRETQYF
TGTGCCACCCAGGGTGGGGTAGCGGTGTCCCGGGAGACCCAGTACTTC
>TRBV2|TRBJ2-3|-|-
CASSPSTAPGTDTQYF
TGTGCCAGCAGTCCTTCGACAGCCCCCGGGACAGATACGCAGTATTTT
>TRBV15|TRBJ2-1|once|-
CATSRERWNNEQFF
TGTGCCACCAGCAGAGAGAGGTGGAACAATGAGCAGTTCTTC
>TRBV2|TRBJ2-5|few|-
CASRAAGVARETQYF
TGTGCCAGCCGGGCCGCAGGGGTGGCACGAGAGACCCAGTACTTC